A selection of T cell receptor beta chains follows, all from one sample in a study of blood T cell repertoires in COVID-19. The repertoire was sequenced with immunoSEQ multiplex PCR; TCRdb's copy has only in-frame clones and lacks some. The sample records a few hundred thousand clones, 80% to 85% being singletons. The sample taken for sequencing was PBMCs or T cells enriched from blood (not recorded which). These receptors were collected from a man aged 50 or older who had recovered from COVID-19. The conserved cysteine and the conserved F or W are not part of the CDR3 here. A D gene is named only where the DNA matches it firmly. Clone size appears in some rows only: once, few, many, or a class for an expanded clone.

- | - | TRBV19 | ASSIRVGSGDQPQH
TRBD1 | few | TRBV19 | ASSPPGQASKQY
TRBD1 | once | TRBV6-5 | ASRSSGTGRSPLH
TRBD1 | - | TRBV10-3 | AIRGTGNSNQPQH
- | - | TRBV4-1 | ASSQGLAAGVNSPLH
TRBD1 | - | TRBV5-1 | ASSLTGGLETQY
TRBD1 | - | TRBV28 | ASSGSSRGHGNQPQH
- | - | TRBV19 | ASSGSGSGNEKLF
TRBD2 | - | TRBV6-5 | ASRPLTGGYEQY
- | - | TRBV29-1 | SAGQTNGYT
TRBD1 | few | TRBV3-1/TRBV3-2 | ASSQPGQGWNSPLH
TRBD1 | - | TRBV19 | ASSILDRRTNQPQH
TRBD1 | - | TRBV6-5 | ASSLGQGNGYT
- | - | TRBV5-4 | ASSPAGSGGFRELF
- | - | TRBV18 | ASSPPRGTTEAF
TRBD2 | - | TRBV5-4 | ASSPGTNQETQY
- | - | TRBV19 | ASSMAGNSSPLH
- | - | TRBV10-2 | ASSGTTPETQY
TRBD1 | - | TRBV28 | ASSFRGLAAYEQY
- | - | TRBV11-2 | ASSLDTRGGQY
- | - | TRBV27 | ASSLTDRSGANVLT
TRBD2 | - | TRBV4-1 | ASPGSGPYNEQF
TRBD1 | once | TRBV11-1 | ASSLIGTGITYEQY
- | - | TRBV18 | ASSRVRAEETQY
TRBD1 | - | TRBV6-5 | ASKGQGGRNTEAF
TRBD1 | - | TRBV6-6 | ASTDRGESTNEKLF
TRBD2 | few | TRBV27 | ASSFIAGANNEQF
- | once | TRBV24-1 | ATSDPGGGPQH
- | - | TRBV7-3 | ASSLSGASSYNEQF
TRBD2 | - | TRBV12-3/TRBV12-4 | AISTSRSYEQY
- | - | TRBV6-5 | AGTASSGANVLT
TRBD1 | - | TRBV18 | ASSPRETGYNQPQH
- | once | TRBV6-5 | ASYVGYGYT
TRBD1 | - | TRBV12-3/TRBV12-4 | ASRRDRAGEQY
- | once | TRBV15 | ATSRVGQGTDTQY
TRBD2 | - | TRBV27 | ASSRAGGWWNEQF
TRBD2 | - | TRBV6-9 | ASRGLAGDNEQF
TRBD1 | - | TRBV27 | ASSKSGTVAYNEQF
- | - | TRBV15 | ATSRIRVDQPQH
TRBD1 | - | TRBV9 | ASSVETGWDTIY
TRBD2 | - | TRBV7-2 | ASSLRTSGTTDTQY
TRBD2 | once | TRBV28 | ATTSGSGVEQF
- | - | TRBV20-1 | SAIDRNTDTQY
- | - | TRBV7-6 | ASSLDQNNSPLH
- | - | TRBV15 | ATSRDGATGSPQH
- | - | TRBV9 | ASSVKWAGTEAF
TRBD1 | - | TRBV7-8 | ASSSEGTVNTEAF
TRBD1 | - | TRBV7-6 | ASSAYGQGQSYEQY
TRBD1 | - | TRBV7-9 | ASSSTGREQY
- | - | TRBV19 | ASSSWQATNSPLH
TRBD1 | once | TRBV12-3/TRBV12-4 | ASSSDRDEQY
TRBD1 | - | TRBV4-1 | ASSQDLRGHQPQH
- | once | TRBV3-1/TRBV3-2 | ASSETGFSLETQY
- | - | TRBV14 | ASSQVGGASEKLF
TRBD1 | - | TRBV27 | ASRRDRLGETQY
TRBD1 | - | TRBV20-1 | SAGQGPEQY
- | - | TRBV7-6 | ASSLGGGGTDTQY
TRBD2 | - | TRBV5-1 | ASSWDGRQETQY